The 30 T cell receptor beta chains below come from one sample, sequenced in a study of shared clonotypes between healthy human individuals. Using immunoSEQ multiplex PCR, the repertoire was profiled, and TCRdb retains in-frame clones only, with some absent. The sample holds roughly 2.2 million clones, over 85% seen once. The sequenced material came from naive CD4+ T cells from PBMCs. Regarding subset: CD45RA+ positively selected. These receptors all stem from a man younger than 35 in good health. Some clones in this sample may be carry-over from other donors' samples.

Comments on this clone: The identical CDR3 is also encoded by other nucleotide sequences in the sample. The rearrangement joins TRBV5-1 to TRBJ2-7; unclear D gene. Germline lookup yields CDR1 SGHRS and CDR2 YFSETQ. The CDR3 is 14 residues long. V lost 0 bases and J lost 1, with 8 bases in between. CDR3 region: CASSLDGISYEQYF. Here the CDR3 DNA reads TGCGCCAGCAGCTTGGATGGTATTTCCTACGAGCAGTACTTC.

This chain uses TRBV6-5 with TRBJ2-5; possible D gene TRBD2, 6 bases. The V gene's germline CDR1 is MNHEY and CDR2 SVGAGI. With 6 bases removed from V and 4 bases from J, the gap between germline ends came to 15 bases. This CDR3 spans 14 amino acids. The DNA of the CDR3 is TGTGCCAGCAGCATTGGTGGAGGGCCAGAGACCCAGTACTTC. It codes for CASSIGGGPETQYF.

This chain connects TRBV18 to TRBJ2-1; the match to TRBD2 covers 13 bases. V lost 8 bases to trimming and J lost 10 bases; unmatched junction nucleotides: 8. The CDR3 consists of 14 residues. The germline V gene has CDR1 KGHSH and CDR2 LQKENI. CDR3 sequence reads: CASTSGRAVGEQFF. For the CDR3, the DNA is TGTGCCAGCACTAGCGGGAGGGCAGTAGGGGAGCAGTTCTTC.

The gene calls are TRBV5-1 and TRBJ1-2; a possible D gene is TRBD1 (6 bases). V dropped 0 bases and J dropped 4 bases, with 16 bases sitting between them. The length of the CDR3 is 16 residues. CDR1 and CDR2 (germline): SGHRS, YFSETQ. CDR3 sequence reads: CASSLVAGAEGYGYTF. CDR3 coding DNA: TGCGCCAGCAGCTTGGTCGCGGGGGCGGAGGGCTATGGCTACACCTTC.

This chain joins TRBV19 and TRBJ1-3; D perhaps matches TRBD1 (6 bases). V lost 8 bases, J lost 0 bases, and 8 bases lay in between. Germline CDR1 and CDR2: LNHDA and SQIVND (reference sequence). The length of the CDR3 is 13 residues. Here the CDR3 reads CASRGASGNTIYF. For the CDR3, the DNA is TGTGCCAGTCGGGGGGCCTCTGGAAACACCATATATTTT.

The chain combines TRBV10-3 with TRBJ2-7; the D is unclear. The ends were cut back, 1 base at V and 2 bases at J, with 3 bases in the middle. CDR3 length: 12 residues. CDR1 and CDR2 (germline): ENHRY, SYGVKD. The CDR3, as DNA: TGTGCCATCAGTGAGTTCCCCTACGAGCAGTACTTC. This codes for CAISEFPYEQYF.

The genes are TRBV19 and TRBJ1-5; D remains unclear. The CDR3 spans 15 residues. V was trimmed by 6 bases and J by 0 bases, leaving 12 bases between them. From germline, CDR1 is LNHDA and CDR2 SQIVND (reference sequence). Here the CDR3 DNA reads TGTGCCAGTAGCAGGAGAAGTGATAGCAATCAGCCCCAGCATTTT. Protein sequence: CASSRRSDSNQPQHF.

The CDR3 sequence: CASSAHYMDGYEQYF. CDR3 sequence (DNA): TGTGCCAGCAGCGCCCACTATATGGACGGCTACGAGCAGTACTTC. The chain employs TRBV11-2 and TRBJ2-7; D uncertain. The CDR3 totals 15 residues. Trimming pared 5 bases from V and 3 bases from J, leaving 17 bases between. Germline CDR1 SGHAT, CDR2 FQNNGV.

This chain connects TRBV7-2 to TRBJ1-5; tentative D call: TRBD1 (5 bases). Trimming stripped 5 bases from V and 6 bases from J, with 17 bases between. Germline CDR1 is SGHTA and CDR2 is FQGNSA. The CDR3 runs to 15 residues. The CDR3 DNA reads as TGTGCCAGCAGCCCCGCGAGAGGGGTGGGTCAGCCCCAGCATTTT. Residues: CASSPARGVGQPQHF.

This clone has just a few counts. The V call is TRBV27, the J call TRBJ1-5, with D unresolved. Trimming took 8 bases from V and 6 from J, leaving 11 bases between them. The CDR3 is made up of 12 amino acids. Germline CDR1 MNHEY, CDR2 SMNVEV (reference sequence). DNA of the CDR3: TGTGCCAGCGGCCAACACACTCAGCCCCAGCATTTT. Translating it yields CASGQHTQPQHF.

This clone came up once. The V call is TRBV27, the J call TRBJ2-3; no reliable D call. This CDR3 region has 17 residues. Germline V gene data show CDR1 as MNHEY and CDR2 as SMNVEV (reference sequence). V lost 0 bases, J lost 1 base, and 14 bases lay in between. The CDR3 DNA reads TGTGCCAGCAGTTTATCCGGACGCCTGGCCCGCACAGATACGCAGTATTTT. This encodes CASSLSGRLARTDTQYF.

In DNA form, the CDR3 reads TGTGCCCGCCAATTCGGGGCCTATGGCTACACCTTC. Its protein is CARQFGAYGYTF. This sequence joins TRBV28 and TRBJ1-2; possibly TRBD1 for D (5 bases). V lost 11 bases to trimming and J lost 4 bases, with 14 bases between them. Germline CDR1 reads MDHEN; CDR2 reads SYDVKM. CDR3 length: 12 amino acids.

A single count supports this clone. Other DNA sequences within the sample encode an identical CDR3. The chain employs TRBV18 and TRBJ2-3; D not certain. CDR3 length equals 14 residues. CDR1 and CDR2 from the germline V gene are KGHSH and LQKENI. Deletions cut 3 bases from V and 0 bases from J, with 7 bases between. The CDR3 region has the DNA TGTGCCAGCTCACCCGCAGCTAGCACAGATACGCAGTATTTT. Protein: CASSPAASTDTQYF.

The chain has TRBV27 and TRBJ2-7; TRBD1 aligns across 8 bases. The CDR3 has 14 amino acids. V lost 4 bases and J lost 5; bases outside the gene matches: 7. The germline V gene encodes CDR1 MNHEY and CDR2 SMNVEV (reference sequence). CDR3 region: CASSSQGAHDEQYF. In DNA, the CDR3 is TGTGCCAGCAGTTCGCAGGGGGCGCATGACGAGCAGTACTTC.

The chain employs TRBV5-6 and TRBJ2-7; 14 bases are a match to TRBD2. Germline-derived CDR1 and CDR2 are SGHDT and YYEEEE. V dropped 3 bases and J dropped 3; count of bases not matched to a gene: 14. This CDR3 comprises 19 residues. The CDR3 DNA reads as TGTGCCAGCAGCTCACCCGGGACTAGCGGGAGCCTTAACCTCTACGAGCAGTACTTC. This gives the protein CASSSPGTSGSLNLYEQYF.

This CDR3 is CSVSEGLAAFSYEQYF. The CDR3 DNA is TGCAGCGTTTCCGAGGGACTAGCGGCTTTCTCCTACGAGCAGTACTTC. V usage is TRBV29-1 and J usage is TRBJ2-7; 11 bases fit TRBD2. V gave up 5 bases and J gave up 0 bases; unmatched junction bases: 9. CDR3 size: 16 residues. Germline V lookup: CDR1 SQVTM, CDR2 ANQGSEA.

The V and J genes are TRBV6-5 and TRBJ1-2; D might be TRBD1 (6 bases). Per the germline V gene, CDR1 is MNHEY and CDR2 is SVGAGI. This CDR3 comprises 16 residues. Trimming took 1 base from V and 4 from J, leaving 16 bases between them. The CDR3 is CASSYLVQGLLYGYTF. Written as DNA, the CDR3 is TGTGCCAGCAGTTACTTGGTACAGGGATTACTCTATGGCTACACCTTC.

This chain uses TRBV28 with TRBJ2-3; TRBD2 agrees at 13 bases. There are 17 residues in the CDR3. The germline V gene has CDR1 MDHEN and CDR2 SYDVKM. Losses at the gene ends were 3 bases for V and 6 bases for J; bases not matched to a gene: 9. CDR3 DNA: TGTGCCAGCAGTTTCGCAACTAGCGGGAGGGCCTCGGATACGCAGTATTTT. This sequence encodes CASSFATSGRASDTQYF.

The gene calls are TRBV10-3 and TRBJ2-2; a weak D match, TRBD2 (5 bases). There are 12 residues in the CDR3. V was shortened by 10 bases and J by 6 bases, with 12 bases between the two germline ends. Looked up from germline, CDR1 is ENHRY and CDR2 is SYGVKD. CDR3 sequence reads: CATASGAGELFF. The CDR3, as DNA: TGTGCCACCGCATCCGGGGCCGGGGAGCTGTTTTTT.

The genes are TRBV6-1 and TRBJ1-2, with 7 nucleotides matching TRBD1. Trimming took 11 bases from V and 1 from J; bases not matched to a gene: 10. The CDR3 is made up of 14 amino acids. Germline loops: CDR1 MNHNS, CDR2 SASEGT. The CDR3 nucleotides read TGTGCCGCCCGGAGGGCAGGGGGTAACTATGGCTACACCTTC. Protein sequence: CAARRAGGNYGYTF.

The chain joins TRBV2 to TRBJ2-3; a possible D gene is TRBD1 (6 bases). Between the trimmed V and J ends, which lost 9 bases and 4 bases, there was a span of 14 bases. The CDR3 is made up of 13 amino acids. Germline CDR1 reads SNHLY; CDR2 reads FYNNEI. The CDR3 reads CARSGTGPDTQYF. CDR3 bases: TGTGCCAGGAGCGGTACAGGGCCAGATACGCAGTATTTT.

The V and J genes are TRBV11-2 and TRBJ1-5, with D unclear. The length of the CDR3 is 13 residues. Trimming stripped 2 bases from V and 4 bases from J, with 6 bases between. The germline gives CDR1 SGHAT, CDR2 FQNNGV. The chain's CDR3 is CASSLTENQPQHF. CDR3 nucleotide sequence: TGTGCCAGCAGCTTAACAGAAAATCAGCCCCAGCATTTT.

The chain employs TRBV7-9 and TRBJ1-2; D gene unclear. This CDR3 is 14 amino acids long. V was trimmed by 7 bases and J by 7 bases, leaving 19 bases between them. Germline V gives CDR1 SEHNR, CDR2 FQNEAQ (reference sequence). The CDR3 reads CASTSLSWLAGYTF. Here the CDR3 DNA reads TGTGCCAGCACCTCCCTCAGTTGGCTTGCTGGCTACACCTTC. The full variable domain, in which reference TRBV7-9 and TRBJ1-2 provide the parts outside the CDR3, is DTGVSQNPRHKITKRGQNVTFRCDPISEHNRLYWYRQTLGQGPEFLTYFQNEAQLEKSRLLSDRFSAERPKGSFSTLEIQRTEQGDSAMYLCASTSLSWLAGYTFGSGTRLTVV.

Remarks on this clone: At one end, the junction sequence differs from germline, possibly due to a read error. This rearrangement joins TRBV6-6 to TRBJ2-1; unclear D gene. CDR3 size: 14 residues. From germline, CDR1 is MNHNY and CDR2 SVGAGI (reference sequence). The CDR3 protein is CASRYYPPYNEQFF. The CDR3 DNA reads TGTGCCAGCCGTTACTACCCTCCCTACAATGAGCAGTTCTTC.

Remarks on this clone: The same CDR3 is also encoded by other DNA sequences in this sample. The chain combines TRBV5-1 with TRBJ2-3, with D perhaps matching TRBD2 (5 bases). V was shortened by 3 bases and J by 0 bases, with 11 bases between the two germline ends. Germline CDR1 reads SGHRS; CDR2 reads YFSETQ. The CDR3 extends over 15 amino acids. The CDR3: CASSSTGGSTDTQYF. CDR3 nucleotide sequence: TGCGCCAGCAGCTCCACCGGAGGCAGCACAGATACGCAGTATTTT.

The chain couples TRBV18 to TRBJ1-2, with a tentative D call TRBD1 (6 bases). The V gene's germline CDR1 is KGHSH and CDR2 LQKENI. Trimming took 3 bases from V and 6 from J, leaving 17 bases between them. This CDR3 comprises 15 residues. CDR3 bases: TGTGCCAGCTCACCCGATAGGGCGGGGACACATGGCTACACCTTC. This translates into CASSPDRAGTHGYTF.

V usage is TRBV9 and J usage is TRBJ2-7, with TRBD2 as a possible D gene (6 bases). Germline V gene sequence: CDR1 SGDLS, CDR2 YYNGEE. CDR3 length: 15 residues. Trimming left V 0 bases short and J 7 bases short, with 17 bases between. CDR3 sequence: CASSVELASWGEQYF. CDR3 DNA sequence: TGTGCCAGCAGCGTAGAGCTAGCGTCCTGGGGGGAGCAGTACTTC.

The rearrangement links TRBV7-2 to TRBJ2-5, with 7 bases matching TRBD1. This CDR3 has 14 residues. The V gene's germline CDR1 is SGHTA and CDR2 FQGNSA. Germline trimming cut 5 bases from V and 5 bases from J; bases unmatched to any gene: 8. The DNA of the CDR3 is TGTGCCAGCAGCCCGGGACAGCTTAGGGAGACCCAGTACTTC. The encoded protein is CASSPGQLRETQYF.

The rearrangement uses TRBV4-2 and TRBJ2-1; 8 bases are shared with TRBD2. V shed 4 bases and J 7 bases; nucleotides not matched to a gene: 6. The CDR3 extends over 14 amino acids. CDR1 LGHNA and CDR2 YNFKEQ come from the germline V gene. The CDR3 DNA is TGTGCCAGCAGCCGAGCGGGGGCGTCTAATGAGCAGTTCTTC. This translates into CASSRAGASNEQFF.

J is TRBJ1-2 and V is TRBV18; D unclear. The germline CDR1 and CDR2 sequences are KGHSH and LQKENI. V lost 3 bases and J lost 0, with 17 bases in between. The CDR3 consists of 17 residues. Here the CDR3 DNA reads TGTGCCAGCTCACCGATATCGAGCACAACCTCTAACTATGGCTACACCTTC. Its translation: CASSPISSTTSNYGYTF.